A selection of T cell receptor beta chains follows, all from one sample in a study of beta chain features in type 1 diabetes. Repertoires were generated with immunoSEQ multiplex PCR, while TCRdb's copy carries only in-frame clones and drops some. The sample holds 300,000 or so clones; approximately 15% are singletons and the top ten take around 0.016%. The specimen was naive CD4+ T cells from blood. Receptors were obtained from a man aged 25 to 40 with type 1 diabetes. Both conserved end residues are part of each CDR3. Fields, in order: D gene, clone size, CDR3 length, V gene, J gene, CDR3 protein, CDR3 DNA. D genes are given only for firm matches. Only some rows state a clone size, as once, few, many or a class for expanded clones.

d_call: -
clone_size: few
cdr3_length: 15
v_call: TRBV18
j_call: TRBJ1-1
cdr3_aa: CASSPRQGQNTEAFF
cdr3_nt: TGTGCCAGCTCACCACGTCAGGGACAGAACACTGAAGCTTTCTTT

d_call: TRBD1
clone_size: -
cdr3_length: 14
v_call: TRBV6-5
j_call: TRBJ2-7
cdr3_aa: CASSPGQASYEQYF
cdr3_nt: TGTGCCAGCAGTCCCGGACAGGCCTCCTACGAGCAGTACTTC

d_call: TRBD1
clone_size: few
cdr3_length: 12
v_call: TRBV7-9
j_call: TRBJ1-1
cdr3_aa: CASSRGQGGAFF
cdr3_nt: TGTGCCAGCAGCCGGGGGCAGGGGGGAGCTTTCTTT

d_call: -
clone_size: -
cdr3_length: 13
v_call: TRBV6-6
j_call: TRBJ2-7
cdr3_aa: CASRPQDSYEQYF
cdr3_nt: TGTGCCAGCAGGCCACAAGACTCCTACGAGCAGTACTTC

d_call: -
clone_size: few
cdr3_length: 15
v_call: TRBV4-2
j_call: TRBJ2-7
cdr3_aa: CASSPRQLRGGEQYF
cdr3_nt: TGTGCCAGCAGCCCTCGACAGTTAAGGGGCGGCGAGCAGTACTTC

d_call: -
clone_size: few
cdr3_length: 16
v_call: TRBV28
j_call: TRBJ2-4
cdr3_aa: CASSLSGRGSKNIQYF
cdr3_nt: TGTGCCAGCAGTTTAAGCGGCAGGGGATCCAAAAACATTCAGTACTTC

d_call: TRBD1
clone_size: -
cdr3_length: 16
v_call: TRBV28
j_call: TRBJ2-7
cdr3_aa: CASSPQGTGDTNEQYF
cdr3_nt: TGTGCCAGCAGTCCACAGGGGACAGGGGATACTAACGAGCAGTACTTC

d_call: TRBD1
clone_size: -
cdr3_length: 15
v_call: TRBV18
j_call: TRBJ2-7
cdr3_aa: CASSPFDRGSYEQYF
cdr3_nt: TGTGCCAGCTCACCGTTTGACAGGGGTTCCTACGAGCAGTACTTC

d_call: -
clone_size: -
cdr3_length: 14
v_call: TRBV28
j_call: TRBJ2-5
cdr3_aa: CASSLMVLRETQYF
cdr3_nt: TGTGCCAGCAGTTTAATGGTCTTGCGGGAGACCCAGTACTTC

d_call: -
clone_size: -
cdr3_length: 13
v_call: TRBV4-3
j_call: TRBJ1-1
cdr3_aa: CASSARGNTEAFF
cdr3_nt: TGCGCCAGCAGCGCTCGGGGGAACACTGAAGCTTTCTTT

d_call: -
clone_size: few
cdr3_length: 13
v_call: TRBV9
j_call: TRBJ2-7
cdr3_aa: CASSIMDSHEQYF
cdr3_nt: TGTGCCAGCAGCATCATGGACAGCCACGAGCAGTACTTC

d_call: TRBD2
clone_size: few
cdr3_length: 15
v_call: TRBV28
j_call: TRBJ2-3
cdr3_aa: CASTSGRSWADTQYF
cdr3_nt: TGTGCCTCGACTAGCGGGAGGTCGTGGGCAGATACGCAGTATTTT

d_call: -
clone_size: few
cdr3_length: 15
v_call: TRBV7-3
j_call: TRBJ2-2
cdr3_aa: CASSPYQGTPGELFF
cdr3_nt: TGTGCCAGCAGTCCGTACCAGGGAACCCCCGGGGAGCTGTTTTTT

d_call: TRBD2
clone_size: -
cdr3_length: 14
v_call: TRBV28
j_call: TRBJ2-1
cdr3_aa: CASLGLAATNEQFF
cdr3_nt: TGTGCCAGCCTAGGACTAGCGGCTACCAATGAGCAGTTCTTC

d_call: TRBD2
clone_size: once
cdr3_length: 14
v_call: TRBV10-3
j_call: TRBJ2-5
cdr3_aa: CAIKGTGGQETQYF
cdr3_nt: TGTGCCATCAAAGGGACGGGGGGACAAGAGACCCAGTACTTC

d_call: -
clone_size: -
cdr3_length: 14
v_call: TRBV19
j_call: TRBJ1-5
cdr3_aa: CASSTSGHGQPQHF
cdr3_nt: TGTGCCAGTAGTACCTCGGGACATGGACAGCCCCAGCATTTT

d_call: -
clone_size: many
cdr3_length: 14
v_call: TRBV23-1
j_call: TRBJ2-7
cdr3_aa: CASSLGRTCYEQYF
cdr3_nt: TGCGCCAGCAGTCTTGGGCGGACTTGCTACGAGCAGTACTTC

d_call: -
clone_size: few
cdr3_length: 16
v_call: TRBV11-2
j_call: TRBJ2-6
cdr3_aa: CASSFMRGAGANVLTF
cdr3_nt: TGTGCCAGCAGCTTTATGCGGGGCGCTGGGGCCAACGTCCTGACTTTC

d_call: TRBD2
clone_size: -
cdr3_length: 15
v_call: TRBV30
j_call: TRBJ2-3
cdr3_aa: CACVASGRAWDTQYF
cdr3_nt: TGTGCCTGCGTTGCAAGCGGGAGGGCCTGGGATACGCAGTATTTT

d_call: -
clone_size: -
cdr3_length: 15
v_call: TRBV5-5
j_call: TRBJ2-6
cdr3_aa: CASSWMQGGANVLTF
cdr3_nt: TGTGCCAGCAGCTGGATGCAGGGGGGGGCCAACGTCCTGACTTTC

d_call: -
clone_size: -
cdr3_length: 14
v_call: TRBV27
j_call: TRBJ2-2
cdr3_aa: CASSFGGVPGELFF
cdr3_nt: TGTGCCAGCAGTTTCGGGGGAGTCCCCGGGGAGCTGTTTTTT

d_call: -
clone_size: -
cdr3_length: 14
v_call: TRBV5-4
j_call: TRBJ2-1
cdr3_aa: CASSFTGPYNEQFF
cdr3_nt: TGTGCCAGCAGCTTCACAGGGCCCTACAATGAGCAGTTCTTC